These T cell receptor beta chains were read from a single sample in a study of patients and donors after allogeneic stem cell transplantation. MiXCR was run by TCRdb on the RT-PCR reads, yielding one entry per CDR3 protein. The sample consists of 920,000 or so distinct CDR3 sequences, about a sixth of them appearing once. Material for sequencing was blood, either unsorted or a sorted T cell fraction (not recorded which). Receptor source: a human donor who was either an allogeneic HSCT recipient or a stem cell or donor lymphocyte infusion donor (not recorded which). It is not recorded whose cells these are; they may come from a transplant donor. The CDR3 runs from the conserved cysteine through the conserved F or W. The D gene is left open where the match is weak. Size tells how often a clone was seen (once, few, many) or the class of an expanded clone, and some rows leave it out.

cdr3_aa: CSARVEAGKDYEQYF
cdr3_nt: TGCAGTGCTAGAGTGGAGGCGGGAAAGGATTACGAGCAGTACTTC
d_call: .
j_call: TRBJ2-7
clone_size: few
v_call: TRBV20-1

cdr3_aa: CSVELKGGIGAEAFF
cdr3_nt: TGCAGCGTTGAACTTAAAGGGGGCATAGGCGCTGAAGCTTTCTTT
d_call: TRBD1
j_call: TRBJ1-1
clone_size: .
v_call: TRBV29-1

cdr3_aa: CSAIIREAQPDEQFF
cdr3_nt: TGCAGTGCTATCATCCGGGAAGCTCAACCCGATGAGCAGTTCTTC
d_call: .
j_call: TRBJ2-1
clone_size: few
v_call: TRBV20-1

cdr3_aa: CASISTSGHNEQFF
cdr3_nt: TGTGCCAGCATTAGCACTAGCGGGCACAATGAGCAGTTCTTC
d_call: TRBD2
j_call: TRBJ2-1
clone_size: .
v_call: TRBV2

cdr3_aa: CASSSDGRREQYF
cdr3_nt: TGCGCCAGCAGTTCGGACGGCAGACGCGAGCAGTACTTC
d_call: .
j_call: TRBJ2-7
clone_size: few
v_call: TRBV5-1

cdr3_aa: CATGTITPGEQYF
cdr3_nt: TGTGCCACCGGGACTATAACCCCGGGGGAGCAGTACTTC
d_call: TRBD2
j_call: TRBJ2-7
clone_size: few
v_call: TRBV10-3

cdr3_aa: CAISDGLAYLEQFF
cdr3_nt: TGTGCCATCAGTGATGGACTAGCGTACCTTGAGCAGTTCTTC
d_call: TRBD2
j_call: TRBJ2-1
clone_size: few
v_call: TRBV10-3

cdr3_aa: CATSSRTSGREQFF
cdr3_nt: TGTGCCACCAGCTCCCGTACTAGCGGGCGTGAGCAGTTCTTC
d_call: TRBD2
j_call: TRBJ2-1
clone_size: .
v_call: TRBV15

cdr3_aa: CASSMTSGVNEQFF
cdr3_nt: TGTGCCAGCAGTATGACTAGCGGGGTTAATGAGCAGTTCTTC
d_call: TRBD2
j_call: TRBJ2-1
clone_size: few
v_call: TRBV11-2

cdr3_aa: CASSLGYRDRTTQETQYF
cdr3_nt: TGTGCCAGCAGCTTAGGGTACCGTGACAGAACGACTCAAGAGACCCAGTACTTC
d_call: .
j_call: TRBJ2-5
clone_size: .
v_call: TRBV11-2

cdr3_aa: CSAALTQYNEQFF
cdr3_nt: TGCAGTGCTGCGTTGACCCAATACAATGAGCAGTTCTTC
d_call: .
j_call: TRBJ2-1
clone_size: .
v_call: TRBV20-1

cdr3_aa: CASSPEGHNYGYTF
cdr3_nt: TGCGCCAGCAGCCCGGAAGGACATAACTATGGCTACACCTTC
d_call: .
j_call: TRBJ1-2
clone_size: .
v_call: TRBV5-1

cdr3_aa: CASSQASNIKYRNYGYTF
cdr3_nt: TGCGCCAGCAGCCAGGCAAGCAATATTAAGTACAGAAACTATGGCTACACCTTC
d_call: .
j_call: TRBJ1-2
clone_size: few
v_call: TRBV4-1

cdr3_aa: CASSLDPGTARNSPLHF
cdr3_nt: TGTGCCAGCAGCTTAGACCCGGGGACAGCCAGGAATTCACCCCTCCACTTT
d_call: TRBD1
j_call: TRBJ1-6
clone_size: .
v_call: TRBV11-2

cdr3_aa: CASSGGQVAFF
cdr3_nt: TGTGCCAGCAGTGGGGGACAGGTTGCTTTCTTT
d_call: TRBD1
j_call: TRBJ1-1
clone_size: few
v_call: TRBV25-1

cdr3_aa: CASSVRLTEQFF
cdr3_nt: TGTGCCAGCAGCGTCAGGTTGACTGAGCAGTTCTTC
d_call: .
j_call: TRBJ2-1
clone_size: few
v_call: TRBV7-2

cdr3_aa: CSARVDRTGEQYF
cdr3_nt: TGCAGTGCTAGAGTAGACAGGACGGGCGAGCAGTACTTC
d_call: .
j_call: TRBJ2-7
clone_size: .
v_call: TRBV20-1

cdr3_aa: CATSALGTTWGDEQFF
cdr3_nt: TGTGCCACCAGTGCCCTAGGGACTACGTGGGGCGATGAGCAGTTCTTC
d_call: TRBD2
j_call: TRBJ2-1
clone_size: few
v_call: TRBV24-1

cdr3_aa: CASSGDSTYEQYF
cdr3_nt: TGTGCCAGCAGTGGGGACAGTACCTACGAGCAGTACTTC
d_call: TRBD1
j_call: TRBJ2-7
clone_size: .
v_call: TRBV27

cdr3_aa: CASSLDRAGETQYF
cdr3_nt: TGCGCCAGCAGCCTAGACAGGGCCGGGGAGACCCAGTACTTC
d_call: TRBD1
j_call: TRBJ2-5
clone_size: many
v_call: TRBV5-1

cdr3_aa: CASSALTGLGSPLHF
cdr3_nt: TGTGCCAGCAGCGCCTTGACAGGGCTCGGATCACCCCTCCACTTT
d_call: TRBD1
j_call: TRBJ1-6
clone_size: few
v_call: TRBV9

cdr3_aa: CSAILAGSSEETQYF
cdr3_nt: TGCAGTGCCATACTAGCGGGGAGTTCGGAAGAGACCCAGTACTTC
d_call: TRBD2
j_call: TRBJ2-5
clone_size: few
v_call: TRBV20-1

cdr3_aa: CSVQIGLANTQYF
cdr3_nt: TGCAGTGTTCAAATTGGGCTAGCAAATACGCAGTATTTT
d_call: .
j_call: TRBJ2-3
clone_size: few
v_call: TRBV20-1

cdr3_aa: CASIKEGYTGELFF
cdr3_nt: TGTGCCAGCATTAAAGAGGGGTACACCGGGGAGCTGTTTTTT
d_call: .
j_call: TRBJ2-2
clone_size: few
v_call: TRBV2

cdr3_aa: CASSQSGLAKSNEQFF
cdr3_nt: TGTGCCAGCAGCCAGAGTGGACTAGCGAAAAGCAATGAGCAGTTCTTC
d_call: TRBD2
j_call: TRBJ2-1
clone_size: .
v_call: TRBV11-1

cdr3_aa: CASSQGSAGTSSYNEQFF
cdr3_nt: TGTGCCAGCAGCCAAGGGTCTGCAGGGACCAGCTCCTACAATGAGCAGTTCTTC
d_call: .
j_call: TRBJ2-1
clone_size: .
v_call: TRBV3-1

cdr3_aa: CASSDSTNQPQHF
cdr3_nt: TGTGCCAGCAGCGACAGTACCAATCAGCCCCAGCATTTT
d_call: .
j_call: TRBJ1-5
clone_size: .
v_call: TRBV2

cdr3_aa: CSARNDAGATDTQYF
cdr3_nt: TGCAGTGCTAGAAACGACGCGGGGGCCACAGATACGCAGTATTTT
d_call: .
j_call: TRBJ2-3
clone_size: few
v_call: TRBV20-1

cdr3_aa: CASSLAAGPKAYGYTF
cdr3_nt: TGTGCCAGCAGTTTAGCGGCAGGCCCAAAAGCTTATGGCTACACCTTC
d_call: .
j_call: TRBJ1-2
clone_size: .
v_call: TRBV12-3/TRBV12-4

cdr3_aa: CSARALDSIDTQYF
cdr3_nt: TGCAGTGCTAGGGCCCTAGATAGCATAGATACGCAGTATTTT
d_call: .
j_call: TRBJ2-3
clone_size: .
v_call: TRBV20-1

cdr3_aa: CASRRQGAYGYTF
cdr3_nt: TGTGCCAGCAGGCGACAGGGGGCCTATGGCTACACCTTC
d_call: TRBD1
j_call: TRBJ1-2
clone_size: many
v_call: TRBV12-3/TRBV12-4

cdr3_aa: CASTNPRELADYNEQFF
cdr3_nt: TGTGCCAGCACAAATCCTAGGGAACTAGCGGATTACAATGAGCAGTTCTTC
d_call: TRBD2
j_call: TRBJ2-1
clone_size: few
v_call: TRBV27

cdr3_aa: CATSRTADNEQFF
cdr3_nt: TGTGCCACCAGCAGGACAGCTGACAATGAGCAGTTCTTC
d_call: .
j_call: TRBJ2-1
clone_size: few
v_call: TRBV15

cdr3_aa: CASSQDHVLEQFF
cdr3_nt: TGCGCCAGCAGCCAAGATCACGTTCTTGAGCAGTTCTTC
d_call: .
j_call: TRBJ2-1
clone_size: once
v_call: TRBV4-1

cdr3_aa: CASSRRGGRSNEQYF
cdr3_nt: TGTGCCAGCTCCCGACGGGGCGGGAGGTCGAACGAGCAGTACTTC
d_call: TRBD2
j_call: TRBJ2-7
clone_size: .
v_call: TRBV18

cdr3_aa: CASKVTSGWPGELFF
cdr3_nt: TGTGCCAGCAAAGTGACTAGCGGATGGCCCGGGGAGCTGTTTTTT
d_call: TRBD2
j_call: TRBJ2-2
clone_size: .
v_call: TRBV28

cdr3_aa: CASNVVGGQETQYF
cdr3_nt: TGTGCCAGCAACGTGGTCGGGGGGCAAGAGACCCAGTACTTC
d_call: TRBD2
j_call: TRBJ2-5
clone_size: .
v_call: TRBV7-8

cdr3_aa: CSARGLDKGLADEQYF
cdr3_nt: TGCAGTGCTAGAGGCCTAGATAAGGGACTAGCGGACGAGCAGTACTTC
d_call: TRBD2
j_call: TRBJ2-7
clone_size: .
v_call: TRBV20-1

cdr3_aa: CASSLNPGQGAEQFF
cdr3_nt: TGTGCCAGCAGCTTAAACCCGGGACAGGGCGCTGAGCAGTTCTTC
d_call: TRBD1
j_call: TRBJ2-1
clone_size: once
v_call: TRBV7-7

cdr3_aa: CSARDNRIGTKVQPQHF
cdr3_nt: TGCAGTGCTAGAGATAACCGGATAGGGACGAAGGTTCAGCCCCAGCATTTT
d_call: .
j_call: TRBJ1-5
clone_size: .
v_call: TRBV20-1

cdr3_aa: CSASPGGRGNTEAFF
cdr3_nt: TGCAGTGCTAGTCCAGGGGGCAGAGGGAACACTGAAGCTTTCTTT
d_call: TRBD1
j_call: TRBJ1-1
clone_size: .
v_call: TRBV20-1

cdr3_aa: CASSLMDGTYEQYF
cdr3_nt: TGTGCCAGCAGCTTAATGGACGGCACCTACGAGCAGTACTTC
d_call: .
j_call: TRBJ2-7
clone_size: few
v_call: TRBV7-9

cdr3_aa: CASSLELAGANEQFF
cdr3_nt: TGTGCCAGCAGCTTAGAACTAGCGGGAGCCAATGAGCAGTTCTTC
d_call: TRBD2
j_call: TRBJ2-1
clone_size: many
v_call: TRBV7-2

cdr3_aa: CATSRGTANNEQFF
cdr3_nt: TGTGCCACCAGCAGAGGGACAGCTAACAATGAGCAGTTCTTC
d_call: .
j_call: TRBJ2-1
clone_size: .
v_call: TRBV15

cdr3_aa: CASSLGGDSTDTQYF
cdr3_nt: TGTGCCAGCAGTTTGGGGGGGGATAGCACAGATACGCAGTATTTT
d_call: TRBD2
j_call: TRBJ2-3
clone_size: few
v_call: TRBV27

cdr3_aa: CASSSPGEGKAFF
cdr3_nt: TGTGCCAGCAGTTCCCCAGGGGAGGGAAAAGCTTTCTTT
d_call: .
j_call: TRBJ1-1
clone_size: few
v_call: TRBV27

cdr3_aa: CASSFSTATNEKLFF
cdr3_nt: TGTGCCAGCAGCTTTTCAACGGCCACTAATGAAAAACTGTTTTTT
d_call: .
j_call: TRBJ1-4
clone_size: .
v_call: TRBV7-8

cdr3_aa: CSARANPKQGRNEQFF
cdr3_nt: TGCAGTGCTAGAGCTAACCCGAAACAGGGGCGGAATGAGCAGTTCTTC
d_call: TRBD1
j_call: TRBJ2-1
clone_size: few
v_call: TRBV20-1

cdr3_aa: CASSLRPGLAGLIRSYEQYF
cdr3_nt: TGTGCCAGCAGCTTAAGACCCGGACTAGCGGGGCTAATACGATCCTACGAGCAGTACTTC
d_call: TRBD2
j_call: TRBJ2-7
clone_size: few
v_call: TRBV5-6

cdr3_aa: CSAPGTVAYEQYF
cdr3_nt: TGCAGTGCCCCCGGGACAGTCGCCTACGAGCAGTACTTC
d_call: TRBD1
j_call: TRBJ2-7
clone_size: .
v_call: TRBV20-1

cdr3_aa: CASSQDEEGSYEQYF
cdr3_nt: TGCGCCAGCAGCCAAGATGAGGAGGGCTCCTACGAGCAGTACTTC
d_call: .
j_call: TRBJ2-7
clone_size: few
v_call: TRBV4-3

cdr3_aa: CASSQDWTTGANVLTF
cdr3_nt: TGCGCCAGCAGCCAAGATTGGACAACTGGGGCCAACGTCCTGACTTTC
d_call: .
j_call: TRBJ2-6
clone_size: .
v_call: TRBV4-3

cdr3_aa: CAISDLGTYEQYF
cdr3_nt: TGTGCCATCAGTGACCTAGGAACCTACGAGCAGTACTTC
d_call: .
j_call: TRBJ2-7
clone_size: .
v_call: TRBV10-3

cdr3_aa: CASSTGTSGTEQYF
cdr3_nt: TGCGCCAGCAGTACCGGGACTAGCGGGACCGAGCAGTACTTC
d_call: TRBD2
j_call: TRBJ2-7
clone_size: .
v_call: TRBV5-1

cdr3_aa: CASSPPSNSGRSNEQFF
cdr3_nt: TGTGCCAGCAGCCCCCCCTCGAATAGCGGGAGGTCCAATGAGCAGTTCTTC
d_call: TRBD2
j_call: TRBJ2-1
clone_size: .
v_call: TRBV3-1

cdr3_aa: CASSLKMSGSNEQYF
cdr3_nt: TGTGCCAGCAGCTTAAAAATGAGCGGGAGCAACGAGCAGTACTTC
d_call: TRBD2
j_call: TRBJ2-7
clone_size: .
v_call: TRBV7-8

cdr3_aa: CASRMGRGSGNEQFF
cdr3_nt: TGTGCCAGCAGGATGGGCAGGGGAAGTGGTAATGAGCAGTTCTTC
d_call: .
j_call: TRBJ2-1
clone_size: .
v_call: TRBV2